These T cell receptor beta chains were read from a single sample in a study of human T cells and chemical hapten exposure. TCRdb independently ran MiXCR on the reads; one entry per CDR3 protein. Of about 120,000 distinct CDR3 sequences in the sample, roughly 8.5% were seen once. The source material was whole blood. Receptor source: a human donor in good health. Some clones in this sample may be carry-over from other donors' samples. Each CDR3 is given with its conserved first and last residue. The order of the fields is J gene, V gene, clone size, D gene, CDR3 protein, CDR3 DNA. A D gene is named only where the DNA matches it firmly. Not all rows give a size; the values are once, few, many and, for expanded clones, a class.

J: TRBJ2-1
V: TRBV5-1
size: -
D: TRBD2
CDR3: CASSLGLAGTHSYNEQFF
DNA: TGCGCCAGCAGCTTGGGATTAGCGGGCACCCACTCCTACAATGAGCAGTTCTTC

J: TRBJ1-6
V: TRBV4-1
size: few
D: -
CDR3: CASSQDSASPLHF
DNA: TGCGCCAGCAGCCAAGATTCCGCTTCACCCCTCCACTTT

J: TRBJ2-3
V: TRBV14
size: many
D: -
CDR3: CASSQGTGLNTDTQYF
DNA: TGTGCCAGCAGCCAAGGGACCGGACTGAACACAGATACGCAGTATTTT

J: TRBJ1-5
V: TRBV6-2/TRBV6-3
size: many
D: -
CDR3: CASSYSPRRVNQPQHF
DNA: TGTGCCAGCAGTTACTCGCCCAGGCGAGTCAATCAGCCCCAGCATTTT

J: TRBJ2-2
V: TRBV27
size: many
D: -
CDR3: CASSSSGYSSGGELFF
DNA: TGTGCCAGCAGTTCCTCCGGGTACAGTTCCGGCGGGGAGCTGTTTTTT

J: TRBJ2-7
V: TRBV5-1
size: -
D: -
CDR3: CAGSGGTPDYSYEQYF
DNA: TGCGCCGGCAGCGGCGGGACACCGGACTACTCCTACGAGCAGTACTTC

J: TRBJ2-7
V: TRBV25-1
size: few
D: -
CDR3: CASIPGWEQYF
DNA: TGTGCCAGCATCCCGGGATGGGAGCAGTACTTC

J: TRBJ2-7
V: TRBV15
size: -
D: TRBD2
CDR3: CATSASKRESPYEQYF
DNA: TGTGCCACCAGCGCTTCCAAGCGGGAGTCCCCCTACGAGCAGTACTTC

J: TRBJ2-5
V: TRBV6-5
size: many
D: TRBD1
CDR3: CASSYGQGNQETQYF
DNA: TGTGCCAGCAGTTACGGACAGGGCAACCAAGAGACCCAGTACTTC

J: TRBJ1-1
V: TRBV28
size: many
D: TRBD1
CDR3: CASSGSRGSAEAFF
DNA: TGTGCCAGCAGCGGCAGCAGGGGGTCAGCTGAAGCTTTCTTT

J: TRBJ2-4
V: TRBV12-3/TRBV12-4
size: few
D: -
CDR3: CASSLSEEWEAKNIQYF
DNA: TGTGCCAGCAGTTTATCGGAGGAATGGGAAGCCAAAAACATTCAGTACTTC

J: TRBJ2-7
V: TRBV6-1
size: -
D: TRBD1
CDR3: CASIRDRGRYEQYF
DNA: TGTGCCAGCATCCGGGACAGGGGGAGATACGAGCAGTACTTC

J: TRBJ1-1
V: TRBV6-5
size: many
D: -
CDR3: CASSYSPPSAEAFF
DNA: TGTGCCAGCAGTTACTCGCCGCCGAGCGCTGAAGCTTTCTTT

J: TRBJ2-1
V: TRBV12-3/TRBV12-4
size: few
D: TRBD1
CDR3: CASSLRDREGNEQFF
DNA: TGTGCCAGCAGTTTAAGGGACAGGGAGGGCAATGAGCAGTTCTTC

J: TRBJ2-1
V: TRBV19
size: -
D: TRBD2
CDR3: CASVVSGLSSYNEQFF
DNA: TGTGCCAGCGTTGTTAGCGGGCTAAGCTCCTACAATGAGCAGTTCTTC

J: TRBJ2-7
V: TRBV7-2
size: few
D: -
CDR3: CASRPRDGSHHEQYF
DNA: TGTGCCAGCAGACCCCGGGATGGGAGCCACCACGAGCAGTACTTC

J: TRBJ2-7
V: TRBV20-1
size: -
D: TRBD1
CDR3: CSARDDGTGGDEQYF
DNA: TGCAGTGCTAGAGATGATGGGACAGGGGGCGACGAGCAGTACTTC

J: TRBJ1-2
V: TRBV5-1
size: few
D: -
CDR3: CASSLEFGGGSGGYTF
DNA: TGCGCCAGCAGCTTGGAATTCGGAGGGGGATCAGGGGGCTACACCTTC

J: TRBJ2-2
V: TRBV20-1
size: -
D: TRBD2
CDR3: CSARRVGGSGRKKNTGELFF
DNA: TGCAGTGCTAGGAGAGTTGGTGGTAGCGGGAGAAAGAAGAACACCGGGGAGCTGTTTTTT

J: TRBJ2-7
V: TRBV5-4
size: few
D: TRBD1
CDR3: CASSYLTGGDEQYF
DNA: TGTGCCAGCAGCTACTTGACAGGGGGGGACGAGCAGTACTTC

J: TRBJ2-1
V: TRBV4-2
size: few
D: -
CDR3: CASSTDRQSSYNEQFF
DNA: TGTGCCAGCAGCACCGATCGACAGAGCTCCTACAATGAGCAGTTCTTC

J: TRBJ2-7
V: TRBV6-2/TRBV6-3
size: many
D: -
CDR3: CASSSTGRVGAYEQYF
DNA: TGTGCCAGCAGTTCAACGGGGAGAGTCGGGGCCTACGAGCAGTACTTC

J: TRBJ1-1
V: TRBV14
size: few
D: -
CDR3: CASSRLTGLNTEAFF
DNA: TGTGCCAGCAGCCGCCTGACAGGACTGAACACTGAAGCTTTCTTT

J: TRBJ1-3
V: TRBV29-1
size: many
D: -
CDR3: CSVEVPQGPGNTIYF
DNA: TGCAGCGTTGAGGTTCCGCAGGGGCCTGGAAACACCATATATTTT

J: TRBJ1-1
V: TRBV9
size: -
D: -
CDR3: CASSVERGENTEAFF
DNA: TGTGCCAGCAGCGTAGAGAGGGGTGAGAACACTGAAGCTTTCTTT

J: TRBJ2-7
V: TRBV5-1
size: many
D: -
CDR3: CASSLREQYF
DNA: TGCGCCAGCAGCTTGAGGGAGCAGTACTTC

J: TRBJ1-4
V: TRBV12-3/TRBV12-4
size: few
D: TRBD1
CDR3: CASSPSGQGNEKLFF
DNA: TGTGCCAGCAGTCCCTCGGGACAGGGGAATGAAAAACTGTTTTTT

J: TRBJ1-6
V: TRBV5-4
size: -
D: -
CDR3: CASSLLASNSPLHF
DNA: TGTGCCAGCAGCTTGCTTGCCTCGAATTCACCCCTCCACTTT

J: TRBJ2-1
V: TRBV24-1
size: -
D: TRBD1
CDR3: CATSDGTGTGGLNEQFF
DNA: TGTGCCACCAGTGATGGGACCGGGACAGGGGGGCTTAATGAGCAGTTCTTC

J: TRBJ2-2
V: TRBV7-2
size: many
D: -
CDR3: CASSLEGAGELFF
DNA: TGTGCCAGCAGCTTAGAAGGTGCCGGGGAGCTGTTTTTT

J: TRBJ1-2
V: TRBV20-1
size: many
D: -
CDR3: CSAKQGPANYGYTF
DNA: TGCAGTGCTAAACAGGGCCCCGCTAACTATGGCTACACCTTC

J: TRBJ1-4
V: TRBV25-1
size: few
D: -
CDR3: CASGSPEQLFF
DNA: TGTGCCAGCGGTTCCCCGGAGCAACTGTTTTTT